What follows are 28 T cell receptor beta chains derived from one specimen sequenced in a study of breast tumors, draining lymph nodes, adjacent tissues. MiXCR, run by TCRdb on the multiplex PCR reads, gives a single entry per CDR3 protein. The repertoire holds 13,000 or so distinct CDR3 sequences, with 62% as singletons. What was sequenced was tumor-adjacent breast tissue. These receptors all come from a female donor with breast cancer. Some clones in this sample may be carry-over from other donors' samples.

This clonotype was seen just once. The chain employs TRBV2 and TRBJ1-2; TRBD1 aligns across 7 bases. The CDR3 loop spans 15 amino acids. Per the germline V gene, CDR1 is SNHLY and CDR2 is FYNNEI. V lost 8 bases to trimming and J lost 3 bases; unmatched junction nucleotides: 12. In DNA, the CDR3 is TGTGCCAGCTCGGGACAGACAGGAGTCTACTATGGCTACACCTTC. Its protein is CASSGQTGVYYGYTF.

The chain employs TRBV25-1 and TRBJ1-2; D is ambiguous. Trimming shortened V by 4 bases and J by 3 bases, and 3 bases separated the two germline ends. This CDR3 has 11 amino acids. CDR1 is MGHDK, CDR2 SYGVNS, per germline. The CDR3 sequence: CASSGHYGYTF. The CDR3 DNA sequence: TGTGCCAGCAGTGGTCACTATGGCTACACCTTC.

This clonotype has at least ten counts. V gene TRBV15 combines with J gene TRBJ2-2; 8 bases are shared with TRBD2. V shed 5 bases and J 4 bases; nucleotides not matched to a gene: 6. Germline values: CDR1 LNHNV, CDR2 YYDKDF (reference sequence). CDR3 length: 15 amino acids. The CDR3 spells CATSHSGGGTGELFF. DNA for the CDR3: TGTGCCACCAGCCACAGCGGGGGTGGCACCGGGGAGCTGTTTTTT.

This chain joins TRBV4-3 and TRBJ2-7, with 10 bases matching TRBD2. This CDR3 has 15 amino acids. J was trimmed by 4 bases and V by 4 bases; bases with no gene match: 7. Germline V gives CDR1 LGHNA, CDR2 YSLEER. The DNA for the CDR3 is TGCGCCAGCAGCCCGGGGGCTAGCGGGAGATACGAGCAGTACTTC. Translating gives CASSPGASGRYEQYF.

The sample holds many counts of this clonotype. CDR3 residues: CASSPTGASGANVLTF. The CDR3 region has the DNA TGTGCCAGCTCACCAACAGGGGCCTCTGGGGCCAACGTCCTGACTTTC. V gene TRBV18 combines with J gene TRBJ2-6; 7 bases are shared with TRBD1. The CDR3 contains 16 residues. Germline assignment: CDR1 KGHSH and CDR2 LQKENI. Trimming removed 2 bases from V and 0 bases from J; junction bases left unmatched: 1.

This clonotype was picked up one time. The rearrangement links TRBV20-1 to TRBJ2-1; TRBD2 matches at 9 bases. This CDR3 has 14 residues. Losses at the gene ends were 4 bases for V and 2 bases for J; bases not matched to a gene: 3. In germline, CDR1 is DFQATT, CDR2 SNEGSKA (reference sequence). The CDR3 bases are TGCAGTGCTACGGCGGGAGGGGCCTACAATGAGCAGTTCTTC. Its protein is CSATAGGAYNEQFF.

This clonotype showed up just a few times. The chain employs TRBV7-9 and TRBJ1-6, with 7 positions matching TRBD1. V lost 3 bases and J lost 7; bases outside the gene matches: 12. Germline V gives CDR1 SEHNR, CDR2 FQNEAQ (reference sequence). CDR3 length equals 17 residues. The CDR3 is CASSFEDRDRKNSPLHF. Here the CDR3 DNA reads TGTGCCAGCAGCTTTGAAGACCGGGACAGAAAGAATTCACCCCTCCACTTT.

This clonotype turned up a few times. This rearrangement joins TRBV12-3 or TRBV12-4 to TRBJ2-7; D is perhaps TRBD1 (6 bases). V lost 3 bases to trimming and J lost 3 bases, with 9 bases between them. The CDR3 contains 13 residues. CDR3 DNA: TGTGCCAGCAGTTTCCAGGGGAACTACGAGCAGTACTTC. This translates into CASSFQGNYEQYF.

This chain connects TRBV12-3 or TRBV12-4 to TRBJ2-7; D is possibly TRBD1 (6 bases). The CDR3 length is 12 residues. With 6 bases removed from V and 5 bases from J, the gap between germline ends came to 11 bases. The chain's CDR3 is CASRGTPNEQYF. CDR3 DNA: TGTGCCAGCAGGGGGACACCCAACGAGCAGTACTTC.

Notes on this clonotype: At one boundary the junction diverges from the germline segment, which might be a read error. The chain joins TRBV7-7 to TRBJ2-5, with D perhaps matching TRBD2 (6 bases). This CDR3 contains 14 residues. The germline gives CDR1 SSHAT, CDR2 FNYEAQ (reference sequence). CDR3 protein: CASSLVRGEETQYF. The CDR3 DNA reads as TGTGCTAGCAGCTTAGTTCGCGGGGAAGAGACCCAGTACTTC. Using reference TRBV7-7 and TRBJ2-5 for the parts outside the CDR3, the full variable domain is GAGVSQSPRYKVTKRGQDVTLRCDPISSHATLYWYQQALGQGPEFLTYFNYEAQPDKSGLPSDRFSAERPEGSISTLTIQRTEQRDSAMYRCASSLVRGEETQYFGPGTRLLVL.

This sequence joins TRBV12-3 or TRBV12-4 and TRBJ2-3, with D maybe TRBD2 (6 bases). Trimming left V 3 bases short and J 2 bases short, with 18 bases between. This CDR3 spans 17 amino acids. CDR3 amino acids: CASSFSGTGGNTDTQYF. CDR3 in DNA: TGTGCCAGCAGTTTCTCCGGGACTGGCGGGAACACAGATACGCAGTATTTT.

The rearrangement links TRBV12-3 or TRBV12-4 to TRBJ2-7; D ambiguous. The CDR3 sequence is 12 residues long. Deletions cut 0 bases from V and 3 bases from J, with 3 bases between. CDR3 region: CASSLAGYEQYF. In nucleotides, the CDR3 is TGTGCCAGCAGTTTAGCGGGCTACGAGCAGTACTTC.

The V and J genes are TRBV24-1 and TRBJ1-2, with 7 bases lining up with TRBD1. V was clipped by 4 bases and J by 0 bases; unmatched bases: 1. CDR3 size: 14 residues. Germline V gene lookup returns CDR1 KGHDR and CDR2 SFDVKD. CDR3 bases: TGTGCCACCAGTGAGACAGGGACTAACTATGGCTACACCTTC. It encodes CATSETGTNYGYTF.

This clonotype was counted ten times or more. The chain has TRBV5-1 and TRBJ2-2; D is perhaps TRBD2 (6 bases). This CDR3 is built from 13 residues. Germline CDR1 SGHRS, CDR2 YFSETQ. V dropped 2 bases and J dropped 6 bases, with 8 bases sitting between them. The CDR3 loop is CASSLGGAGELFF. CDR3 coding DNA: TGCGCCAGCAGCTTAGGAGGGGCCGGGGAGCTGTTTTTT.

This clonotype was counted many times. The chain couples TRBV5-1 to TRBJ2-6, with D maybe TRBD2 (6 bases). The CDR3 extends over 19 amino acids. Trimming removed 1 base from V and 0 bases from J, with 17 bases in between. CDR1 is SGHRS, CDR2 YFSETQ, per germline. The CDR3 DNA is TGCGCCAGCAGCTTGAGTGCGGGACCCACGTACTCTGGGGCCAACGTCCTGACTTTC. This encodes CASSLSAGPTYSGANVLTF.

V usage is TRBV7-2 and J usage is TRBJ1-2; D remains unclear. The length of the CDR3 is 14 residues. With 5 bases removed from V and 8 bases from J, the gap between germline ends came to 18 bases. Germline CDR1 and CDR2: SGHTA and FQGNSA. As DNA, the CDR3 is TGTGCCAGCAGCCCACAGACGGGGTGGAGGGGCTACACCTTC. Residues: CASSPQTGWRGYTF.

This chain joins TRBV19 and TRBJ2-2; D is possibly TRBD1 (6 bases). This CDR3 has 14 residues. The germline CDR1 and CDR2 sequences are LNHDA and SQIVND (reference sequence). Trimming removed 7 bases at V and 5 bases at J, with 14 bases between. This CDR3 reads CASTPGHRTGELFF. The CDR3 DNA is TGTGCCAGTACCCCGGGACATAGGACCGGGGAGCTGTTTTTT.

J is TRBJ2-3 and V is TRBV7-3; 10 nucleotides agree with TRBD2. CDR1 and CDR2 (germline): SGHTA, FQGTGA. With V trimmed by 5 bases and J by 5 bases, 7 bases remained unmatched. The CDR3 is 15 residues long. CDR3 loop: CASSSLAGEGDTQYF. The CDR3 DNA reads TGTGCCAGCAGCAGTCTAGCGGGAGAGGGAGATACGCAGTATTTT. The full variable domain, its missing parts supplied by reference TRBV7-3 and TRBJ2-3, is GAGVSQTPSNKVTEKGKYVELRCDPISGHTALYWYRQSLGQGPEFLIYFQGTGAADDSGLPNDRFFAVRPEGSVSTLKIQRTERGDSAVYLCASSSLAGEGDTQYFGPGTRLTVL.

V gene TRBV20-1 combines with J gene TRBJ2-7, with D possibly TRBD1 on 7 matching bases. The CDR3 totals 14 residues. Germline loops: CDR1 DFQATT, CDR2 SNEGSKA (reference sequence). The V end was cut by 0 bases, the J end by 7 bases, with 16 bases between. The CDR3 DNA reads TGCAGTGCTAGAGAGGGACAGAACGCGGGGGAGCAGTACTTC. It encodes CSAREGQNAGEQYF.

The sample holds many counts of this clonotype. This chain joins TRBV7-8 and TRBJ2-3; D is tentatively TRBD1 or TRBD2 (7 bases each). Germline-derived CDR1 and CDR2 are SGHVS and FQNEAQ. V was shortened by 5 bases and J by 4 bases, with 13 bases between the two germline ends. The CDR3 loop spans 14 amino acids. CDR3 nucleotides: TGTGCCAGCAGCCTGGGAGGGGGCGCAGATACGCAGTATTTT. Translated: CASSLGGGADTQYF.

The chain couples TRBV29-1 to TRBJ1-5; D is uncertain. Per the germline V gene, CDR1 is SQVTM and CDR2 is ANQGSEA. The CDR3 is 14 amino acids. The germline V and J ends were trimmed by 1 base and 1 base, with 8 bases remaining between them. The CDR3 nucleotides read TGCAGCGTTGAAGGGAGGGCCAGCAATCAGCCCCAGCATTTT. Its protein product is CSVEGRASNQPQHF.

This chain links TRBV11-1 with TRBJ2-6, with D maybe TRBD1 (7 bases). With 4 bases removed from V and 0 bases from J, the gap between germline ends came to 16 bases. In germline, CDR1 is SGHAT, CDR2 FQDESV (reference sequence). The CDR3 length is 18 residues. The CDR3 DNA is TGTGCCAGCAGCTACAGACAGGGAGGTAGCTCTGGGGCCAACGTCCTGACTTTC. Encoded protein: CASSYRQGGSSGANVLTF.

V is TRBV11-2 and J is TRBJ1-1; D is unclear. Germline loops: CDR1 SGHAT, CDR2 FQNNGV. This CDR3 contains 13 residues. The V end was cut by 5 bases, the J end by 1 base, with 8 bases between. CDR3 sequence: CASSPRTNTEAFF. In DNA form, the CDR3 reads TGTGCCAGCAGCCCTAGGACGAACACTGAAGCTTTCTTT.

For the CDR3, the DNA is TGTGCCAGCAGCTTATTCGGGGGGACAGCGACCTACGAGCAGTTCTTC. This codes for CASSLFGGTATYEQFF. The chain is built from TRBV7-2 and TRBJ2-1; D tentatively reads TRBD1 or TRBD2 (7 bases each). The CDR3 has 16 residues. Looked up from germline, CDR1 is SGHTA and CDR2 is FQGNSA. Trimming took 2 bases from V and 10 from J, leaving 21 bases between them.

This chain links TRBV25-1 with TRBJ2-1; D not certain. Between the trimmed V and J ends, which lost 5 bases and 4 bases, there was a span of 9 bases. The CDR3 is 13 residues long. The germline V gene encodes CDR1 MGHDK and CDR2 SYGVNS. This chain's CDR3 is CASSLTAYNEQFF. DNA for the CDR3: TGTGCCAGCAGTTTAACAGCTTACAATGAGCAGTTCTTC.

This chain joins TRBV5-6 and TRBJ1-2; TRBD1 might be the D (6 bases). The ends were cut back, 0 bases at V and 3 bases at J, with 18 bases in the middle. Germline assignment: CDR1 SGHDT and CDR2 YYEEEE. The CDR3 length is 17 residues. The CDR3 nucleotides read TGTGCCAGCAGCTTGGAGGGCAGGCAGGGGTCCCACTATGGCTACACCTTC. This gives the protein CASSLEGRQGSHYGYTF.

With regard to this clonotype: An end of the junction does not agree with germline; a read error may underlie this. The CDR3 loop is CASSLEAAGCEQYF. The CDR3 bases are TGTGCCAGCAGCTTGGAGGCAGCCGGATGCGAGCAGTACTTC. The chain joins TRBV5-1 to TRBJ2-7; possibly TRBD2 for D (5 bases). CDR1 and CDR2 (germline): SGHRS, YFSETQ. This CDR3 is built from 14 residues.

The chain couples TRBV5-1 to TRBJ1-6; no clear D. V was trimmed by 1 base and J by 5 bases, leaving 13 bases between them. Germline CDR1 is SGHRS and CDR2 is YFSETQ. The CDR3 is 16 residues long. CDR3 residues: CASSLKTSGDNSPLHF. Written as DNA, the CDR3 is TGCGCCAGCAGCTTGAAGACTTCTGGGGATAATTCACCCCTCCACTTT.